This T cell receptor beta chain was sequenced in a study of regulatory T cells in long-lasting Graves disease. Study-level results: Between persistent patients, about 2,500 public clonotypes were shared, exceeding the 950 to 1,000 shared between new patients. Favored gene segments in persistent disease were TRBV28, TRBJ1-2 and TRBJ2-5.

As to time point: persistent/refractory GD, antithyroid drugs over 5 years with positive TRAb. From PBMCs, RNA was extracted and then used to make the TCR library. The patients were enrolled through endocrinology in Xi'an, China. The authors built TCR beta libraries using iRepertoire HTBI primers and Arm-PCR of CDR3 regions. One entry per CDR3 protein, called by TCRdb with MiXCR from the multiplex PCR reads. The sample includes 600,000 to 850,000 distinct CDR3 sequences, about 32% of them seen just once. The sample holds a few counts of this clonotype. What it binds is unknown. Germline V CDR1 and CDR2: MNHEY, SVGEGT. Between the trimmed V and J ends, which lost 6 bases and 3 bases, there was a span of 15 bases. This CDR3 has 15 amino acids.

The specimen was peripheral blood mononuclear cells (PBMCs), collected when the disease was refractory, from a patient treated with antithyroid drugs. The source of this sequence is a female donor with Graves disease. V usage is TRBV6-2 or TRBV6-3 and J usage is TRBJ1-5, with D possibly being TRBD1 (6 bases). The CDR3 loop reads CASSLSQGFNQPQHF. The CDR3 nucleotides read TGTGCCAGCAGCCTATCACAGGGATTCAATCAGCCCCAGCATTTT.